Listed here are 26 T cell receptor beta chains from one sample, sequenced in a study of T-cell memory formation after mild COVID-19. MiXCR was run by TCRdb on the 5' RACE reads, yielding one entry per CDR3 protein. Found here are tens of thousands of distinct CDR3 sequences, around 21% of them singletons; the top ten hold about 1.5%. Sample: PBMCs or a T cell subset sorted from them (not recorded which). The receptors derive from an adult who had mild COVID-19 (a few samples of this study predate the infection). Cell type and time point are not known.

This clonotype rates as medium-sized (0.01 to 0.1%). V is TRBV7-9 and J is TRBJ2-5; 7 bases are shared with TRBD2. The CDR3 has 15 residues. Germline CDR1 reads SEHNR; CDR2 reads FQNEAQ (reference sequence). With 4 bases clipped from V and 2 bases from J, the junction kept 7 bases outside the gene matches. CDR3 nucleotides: TGTGCCAGCAGCTCACCTTATAGCGGGCAAGAGACCCAGTACTTC. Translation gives CASSSPYSGQETQYF. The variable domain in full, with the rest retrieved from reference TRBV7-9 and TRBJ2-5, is DTGVSQNPRHKITKRGQNVTFRCDPISEHNRLYWYRQTLGQGPEFLTYFQNEAQLEKSRLLSDRFSAERPKGSFSTLEIQRTEQGDSAMYLCASSSPYSGQETQYFGPGTRLLVL.

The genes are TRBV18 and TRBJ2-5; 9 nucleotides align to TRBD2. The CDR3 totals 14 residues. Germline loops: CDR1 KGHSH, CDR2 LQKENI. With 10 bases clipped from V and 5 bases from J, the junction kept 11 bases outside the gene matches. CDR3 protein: CATRLGGGAETQYF. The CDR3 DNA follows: TGTGCCACCAGGCTTGGCGGGGGGGCCGAGACCCAGTACTTC.

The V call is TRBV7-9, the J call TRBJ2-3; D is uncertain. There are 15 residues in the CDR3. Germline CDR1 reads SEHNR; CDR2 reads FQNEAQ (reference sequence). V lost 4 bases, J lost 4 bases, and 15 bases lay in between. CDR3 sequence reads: CASSSAVSAADTQYF. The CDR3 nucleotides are TGTGCCAGCAGCTCCGCGGTTTCGGCGGCAGATACGCAGTATTTT. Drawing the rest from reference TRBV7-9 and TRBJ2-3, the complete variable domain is DTGVSQNPRHKITKRGQNVTFRCDPISEHNRLYWYRQTLGQGPEFLTYFQNEAQLEKSRLLSDRFSAERPKGSFSTLEIQRTEQGDSAMYLCASSSAVSAADTQYFGPGTRLTVL.

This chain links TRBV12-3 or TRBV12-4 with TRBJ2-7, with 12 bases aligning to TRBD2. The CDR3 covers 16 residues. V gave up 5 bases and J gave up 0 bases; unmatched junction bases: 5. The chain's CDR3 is CASSGTSGPTSYEQYF. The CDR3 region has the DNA TGTGCCAGCAGTGGGACTAGCGGGCCTACCTCCTACGAGCAGTACTTC.

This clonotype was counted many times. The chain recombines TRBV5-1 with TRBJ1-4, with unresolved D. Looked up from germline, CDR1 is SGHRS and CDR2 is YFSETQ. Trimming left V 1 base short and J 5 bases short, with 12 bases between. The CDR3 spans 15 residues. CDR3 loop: CASSLNSASNEKLFF. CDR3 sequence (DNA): TGCGCCAGCAGCTTGAACAGCGCCTCCAATGAAAAACTGTTTTTT.

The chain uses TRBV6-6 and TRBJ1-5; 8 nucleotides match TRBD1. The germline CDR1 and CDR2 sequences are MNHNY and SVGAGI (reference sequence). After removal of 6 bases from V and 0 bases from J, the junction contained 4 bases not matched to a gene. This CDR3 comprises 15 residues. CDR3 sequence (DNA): TGTGCCAGCAGAATGGACAGGGATAGCAATCAGCCCCAGCATTTT. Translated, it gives CASRMDRDSNQPQHF.

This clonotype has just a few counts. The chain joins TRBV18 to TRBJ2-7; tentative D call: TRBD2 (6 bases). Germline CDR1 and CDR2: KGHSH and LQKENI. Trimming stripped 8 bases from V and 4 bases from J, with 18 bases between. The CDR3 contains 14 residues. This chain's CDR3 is CASAPRGVAYEQYF. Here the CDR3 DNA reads TGTGCCAGCGCCCCCCGCGGGGTTGCGTACGAGCAGTACTTC.

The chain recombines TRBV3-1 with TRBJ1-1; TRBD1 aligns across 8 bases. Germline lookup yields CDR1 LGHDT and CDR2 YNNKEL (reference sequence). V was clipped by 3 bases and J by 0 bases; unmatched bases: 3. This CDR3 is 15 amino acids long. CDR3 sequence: CASSQGTGLNTEAFF. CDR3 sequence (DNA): TGTGCCAGCAGCCAGGGGACAGGACTGAACACTGAAGCTTTCTTT.

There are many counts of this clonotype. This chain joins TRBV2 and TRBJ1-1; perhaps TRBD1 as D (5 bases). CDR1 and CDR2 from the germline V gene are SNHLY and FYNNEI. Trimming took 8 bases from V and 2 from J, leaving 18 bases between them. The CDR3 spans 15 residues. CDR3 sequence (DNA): TGTGCCAGCCACCCCCAGGGATCGCGAAACACTGAAGCTTTCTTT. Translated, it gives CASHPQGSRNTEAFF.

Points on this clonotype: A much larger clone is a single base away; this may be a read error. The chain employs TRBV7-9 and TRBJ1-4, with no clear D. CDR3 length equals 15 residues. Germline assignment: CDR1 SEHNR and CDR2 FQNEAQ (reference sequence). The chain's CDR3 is CASGLSQGRNEKLFF. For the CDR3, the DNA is TGTGCCAGCGGCTTAAGTCAAGGCAGAAATGAAAAACTGTTTTTT.

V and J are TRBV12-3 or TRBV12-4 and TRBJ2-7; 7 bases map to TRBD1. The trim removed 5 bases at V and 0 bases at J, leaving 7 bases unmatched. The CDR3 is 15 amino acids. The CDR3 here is CASSLSRDSSYEQYF. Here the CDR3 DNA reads TGTGCCAGCAGTCTCTCCCGGGACAGCTCCTACGAGCAGTACTTC.

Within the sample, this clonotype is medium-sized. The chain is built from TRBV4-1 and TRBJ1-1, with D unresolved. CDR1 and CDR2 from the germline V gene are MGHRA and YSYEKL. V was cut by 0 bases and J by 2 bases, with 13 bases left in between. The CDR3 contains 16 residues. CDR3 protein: CASSQEPSLLNTEAFF. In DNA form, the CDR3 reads TGCGCCAGCAGCCAAGAACCTTCTTTGCTAAACACTGAAGCTTTCTTT.

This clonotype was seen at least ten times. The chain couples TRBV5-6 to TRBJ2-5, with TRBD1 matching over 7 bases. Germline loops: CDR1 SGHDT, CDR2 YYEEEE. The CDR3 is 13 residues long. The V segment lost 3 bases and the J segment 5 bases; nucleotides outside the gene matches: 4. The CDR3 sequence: CASSSGQRETQYF. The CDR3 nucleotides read TGTGCCAGCAGCTCGGGACAGAGGGAGACCCAGTACTTC.

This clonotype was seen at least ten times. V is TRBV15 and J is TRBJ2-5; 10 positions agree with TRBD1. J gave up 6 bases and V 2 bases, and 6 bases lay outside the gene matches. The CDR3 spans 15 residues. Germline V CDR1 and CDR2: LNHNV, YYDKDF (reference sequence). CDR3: CATSRTGQGIKTQYF. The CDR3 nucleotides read TGTGCCACCAGCAGAACGGGACAGGGGATAAAGACCCAGTACTTC.

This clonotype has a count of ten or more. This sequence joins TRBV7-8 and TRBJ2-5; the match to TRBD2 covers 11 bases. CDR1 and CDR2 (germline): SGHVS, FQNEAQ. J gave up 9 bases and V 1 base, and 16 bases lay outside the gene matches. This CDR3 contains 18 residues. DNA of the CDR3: TGTGCCAGCAGCTTAGGTAGCGGGGGGGAGAGAACCCGGTTGTCCCAGTACTTC. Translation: CASSLGSGGERTRLSQYF.

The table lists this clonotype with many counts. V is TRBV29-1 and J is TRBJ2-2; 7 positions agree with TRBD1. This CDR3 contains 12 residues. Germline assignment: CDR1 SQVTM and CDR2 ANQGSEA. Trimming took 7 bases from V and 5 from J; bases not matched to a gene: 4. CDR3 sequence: CSAPDRTGELFF. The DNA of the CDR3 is TGCAGCGCCCCGGACAGGACCGGGGAGCTGTTTTTT.

This chain's CDR3 is CASSPYWGDEQFF. CDR3 coding DNA: TGTGCCAGCAGCCCGTATTGGGGCGATGAGCAGTTCTTC. The rearrangement links TRBV3-1 to TRBJ2-1, with a weak D call TRBD1 (5 bases). Germline V gives CDR1 LGHDT, CDR2 YNNKEL (reference sequence). Trimming took 4 bases from V and 8 from J, leaving 12 bases between them. The CDR3 covers 13 residues.

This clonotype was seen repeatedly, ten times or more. CDR3 sequence (DNA): TGTGCCAGCAGTATCTCCGGGACAGGGCCTTATAGCAATCAGCCCCAGCATTTT. Residues: CASSISGTGPYSNQPQHF. The V gene is TRBV27, the J gene TRBJ1-5; 9 bases match TRBD1. Germline V lookup: CDR1 MNHEY, CDR2 SMNVEV (reference sequence). V trimming: 5 bases; J trimming: 0 bases; junction bases outside the gene matches: 11. This CDR3 has 18 amino acids.

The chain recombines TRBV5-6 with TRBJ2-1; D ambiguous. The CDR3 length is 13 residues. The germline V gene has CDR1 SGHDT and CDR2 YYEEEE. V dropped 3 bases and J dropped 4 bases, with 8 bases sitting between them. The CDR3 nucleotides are TGTGCCAGCAGCTCCTTAGGTTACAATGAGCAGTTCTTC. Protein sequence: CASSSLGYNEQFF.

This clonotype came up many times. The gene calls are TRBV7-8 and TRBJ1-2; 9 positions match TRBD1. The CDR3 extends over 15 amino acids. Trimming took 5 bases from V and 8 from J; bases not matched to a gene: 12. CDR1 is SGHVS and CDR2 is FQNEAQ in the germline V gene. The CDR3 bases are TGTGCCAGCAGCCGACGGGACAGGGATAAACTGGGCTACACCTTC. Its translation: CASSRRDRDKLGYTF.

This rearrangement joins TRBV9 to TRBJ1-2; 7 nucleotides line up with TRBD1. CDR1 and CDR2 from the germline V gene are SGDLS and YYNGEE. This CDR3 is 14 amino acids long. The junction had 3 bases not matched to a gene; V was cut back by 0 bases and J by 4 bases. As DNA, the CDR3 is TGTGCCAGCAGCGTAGCTGGGACAGTCTATGGCTACACCTTC. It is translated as CASSVAGTVYGYTF.

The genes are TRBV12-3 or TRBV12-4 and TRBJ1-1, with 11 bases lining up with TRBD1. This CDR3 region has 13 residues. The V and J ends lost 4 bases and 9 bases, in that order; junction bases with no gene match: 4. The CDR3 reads CASSSGQGVKAFF. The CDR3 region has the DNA TGTGCCAGCAGTTCGGGACAGGGGGTGAAAGCTTTCTTT.

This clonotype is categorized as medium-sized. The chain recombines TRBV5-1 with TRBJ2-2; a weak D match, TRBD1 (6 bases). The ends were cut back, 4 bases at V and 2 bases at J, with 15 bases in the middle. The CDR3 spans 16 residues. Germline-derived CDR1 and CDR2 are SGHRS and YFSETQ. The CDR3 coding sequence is TGCGCCAGCAGCGCCGAGCGGACAGTAAACACCGGGGAGCTGTTTTTT. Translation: CASSAERTVNTGELFF.

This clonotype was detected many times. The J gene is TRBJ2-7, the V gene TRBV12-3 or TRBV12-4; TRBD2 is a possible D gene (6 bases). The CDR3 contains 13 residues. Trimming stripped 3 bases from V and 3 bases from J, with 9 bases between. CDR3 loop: CASSLMGGYEQYF. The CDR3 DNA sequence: TGTGCCAGCAGTTTGATGGGGGGCTACGAGCAGTACTTC.

The CDR3 DNA sequence: TGTGCCAGCAGCTCCTCGGGGGGAGGGGAGCCATACGAGCAGTACGTC. Its protein product is CASSSSGGGEPYEQYV. The rearrangement uses TRBV7-9 and TRBJ2-7; 7 nucleotides agree with TRBD2. The J segment lost 4 bases and the V segment lost 4 bases, leaving 13 bases of the junction unmatched. The CDR3 is made up of 16 amino acids. The V gene's germline CDR1 is SEHNR and CDR2 FQNEAQ (reference sequence).

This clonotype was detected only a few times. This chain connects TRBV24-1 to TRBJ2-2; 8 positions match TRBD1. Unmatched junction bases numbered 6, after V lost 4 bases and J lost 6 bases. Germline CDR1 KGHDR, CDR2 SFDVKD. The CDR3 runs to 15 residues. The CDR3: CATSEPSRGPGELFF. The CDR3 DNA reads TGTGCCACCAGTGAGCCTTCCAGGGGGCCCGGGGAGCTGTTTTTT.